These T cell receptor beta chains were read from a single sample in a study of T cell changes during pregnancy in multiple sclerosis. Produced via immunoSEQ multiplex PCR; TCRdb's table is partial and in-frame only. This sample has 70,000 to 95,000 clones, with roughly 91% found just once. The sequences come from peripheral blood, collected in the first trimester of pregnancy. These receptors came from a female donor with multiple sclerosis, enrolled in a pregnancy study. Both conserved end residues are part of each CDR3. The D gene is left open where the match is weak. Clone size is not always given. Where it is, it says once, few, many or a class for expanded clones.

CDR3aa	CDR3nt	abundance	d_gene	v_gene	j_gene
CASSRGSAYEQYF	TGTGCCAGCAGCCGAGGGTCAGCCTACGAGCAGTACTTC	once	-	TRBV7-9	TRBJ2-7
CAWSVIQGIWSYTF	TGTGCCTGGAGTGTAATCCAGGGCATTTGGAGCTACACCTTC	-	-	TRBV30	TRBJ1-2
CASGHLNEKLFF	TGTGCCAGCGGGCACCTTAATGAAAAACTGTTTTTT	-	-	TRBV6-5	TRBJ1-4
CASSEGLATDTQYF	TGTGCCAGCAGTGAAGGACTAGCTACAGATACGCAGTATTTT	-	TRBD2	TRBV6-5	TRBJ2-3
CASSPQVGSYEQYF	TGTGCCAGCAGTCCCCAGGTCGGCTCCTACGAGCAGTACTTC	-	-	TRBV2	TRBJ2-7
CASSLVHRGTDTQYF	TGTGCCAGCAGCTTGGTCCACCGGGGGACAGATACGCAGTATTTT	-	-	TRBV5-6	TRBJ2-3
CASSLAAGGPNEQFF	TGTGCCAGCAGCTTAGCGGCGGGGGGGCCAAATGAGCAGTTCTTC	-	TRBD2	TRBV7-6	TRBJ2-1
CASSQVGNTGELFF	TGTGCCAGCAGCCAGGTGGGGAACACCGGGGAGCTGTTTTTT	-	-	TRBV7-6	TRBJ2-2
CASSWDSDYNSPLHF	TGTGCCAGCAGTTGGGACAGCGATTATAATTCACCCCTCCACTTT	-	TRBD1	TRBV6-5	TRBJ1-6
CASSQVPYDSSPLHF	TGTGCCAGCAGCCAAGTACCTTACGATAGCTCACCCCTCCACTTT	-	-	TRBV14	TRBJ1-6
CASSKLAGGPTDTQYF	TGTGCCAGTAGTAAGCTAGCGGGGGGGCCCACAGATACGCAGTATTTT	-	TRBD2	TRBV19	TRBJ2-3
CASSPSGGAYNEQFF	TGTGCCAGCAGCCCTAGCGGTGGGGCCTACAATGAGCAGTTCTTC	-	TRBD2	TRBV7-9	TRBJ2-1
CASSLGLAATDTQYF	TGTGCCAGCAGCTTAGGTCTAGCGGCCACAGATACGCAGTATTTT	-	TRBD2	TRBV7-6	TRBJ2-3
CASSRGLAGGVKETQYF	TGTGCCAGCAGTCGGGGACTAGCGGGGGGAGTAAAAGAGACCCAGTACTTC	-	TRBD2	TRBV7-8	TRBJ2-5
CASSYGTGDPNYGYTF	TGTGCCAGCAGTTACGGGACAGGGGACCCTAACTATGGCTACACCTTC	-	TRBD1	TRBV6-5	TRBJ1-2
CASSLRARGETQYF	TGTGCCAGCAGCTTAAGAGCTAGAGGCGAGACCCAGTACTTC	-	-	TRBV13	TRBJ2-5
CAISESQGARQPQHF	TGTGCCATCAGTGAGTCTCAGGGGGCTAGACAGCCCCAGCATTTT	-	TRBD1	TRBV10-3	TRBJ1-5
CASMVERTTSYEQYF	TGTGCCAGCATGGTTGAGAGGACTACCTCCTACGAGCAGTACTTC	-	-	TRBV2	TRBJ2-7
CASSLGAGFGGQFF	TGTGCCAGCAGCTTAGGGGCGGGATTTGGGGGGCAGTTCTTC	-	-	TRBV11-2	TRBJ2-1
CAISETGANLYEQYF	TGTGCCATCAGTGAGACAGGGGCGAACTTATACGAGCAGTACTTC	-	TRBD1	TRBV10-3	TRBJ2-7
CASSSFRQEFTNYGYTF	TGTGCCAGCAGCTCCTTCCGACAGGAATTCACTAACTATGGCTACACCTTC	-	-	TRBV7-2	TRBJ1-2
CASRKYRQGETGELFF	TGTGCCAGTAGAAAGTATCGGCAGGGTGAGACCGGGGAGCTGTTTTTT	-	-	TRBV19	TRBJ2-2
CASSLGQGNVLDF	TGTGCCAGCAGCCTCGGACAGGGGAACGTATTGGATTTT	once	TRBD1	TRBV7-9	TRBJ1-5
CASSEVRVAKNIQYF	TGTGCCAGCAGTGAAGTTAGAGTAGCCAAAAACATTCAGTACTTC	-	-	TRBV2	TRBJ2-4
CASSFGRNNQPQHF	TGTGCCAGCAGTTTTGGCAGGAACAATCAGCCCCAGCATTTT	-	-	TRBV27	TRBJ1-5
CASTWGTGAYEQYF	TGTGCCAGCACCTGGGGGACAGGAGCCTACGAGCAGTACTTC	-	TRBD1	TRBV7-9	TRBJ2-7
CASRKEGAYEQYF	TGTGCCAGCAGGAAAGAGGGTGCCTACGAGCAGTACTTC	-	-	TRBV25-1	TRBJ2-7
CSARDLGARLF	TGCAGTGCTAGAGATCTGGGGGCGCGGCTCTTT	few	-	TRBV20-1	TRBJ1-1
CASSRTSGSYEQYF	TGTGCCAGCAGTAGGACTAGCGGAAGCTACGAGCAGTACTTC	once	TRBD2	TRBV27	TRBJ2-7
CASRIQGYNEQFF	TGTGCCAGCAGAATACAGGGTTACAATGAGCAGTTCTTC	-	-	TRBV2	TRBJ2-1
CAWGEVYEQYF	TGTGCCTGGGGAGAAGTCTACGAGCAGTACTTC	-	-	TRBV30	TRBJ2-7
CASSIDPFEQETQYF	TGTGCCAGTAGTATAGATCCATTTGAGCAAGAGACCCAGTACTTC	-	-	TRBV19	TRBJ2-5
CASSRSVFEEETQYF	TGTGCCAGCAGCCGTTCGGTCTTTGAGGAAGAGACCCAGTACTTC	-	-	TRBV2	TRBJ2-5
CASRLTGYTEAFF	TGCGCCAGCAGGTTAACAGGGTACACTGAAGCTTTCTTT	-	-	TRBV5-1	TRBJ1-1
CASSHLIRGNEQFF	TGCGCCAGCAGCCACCTAATAAGGGGAAATGAGCAGTTCTTC	-	-	TRBV4-1	TRBJ2-1
CASSLSGGPPGELFF	TGCGCCAGCAGCTTGAGCGGGGGCCCTCCCGGGGAGCTGTTTTTT	-	TRBD2	TRBV5-1	TRBJ2-2
CATSTRDTNYGYTF	TGTGCCACCAGCACCAGGGATACTAACTATGGCTACACCTTC	-	-	TRBV15	TRBJ1-2
CASSFRRRTEAFF	TGTGCCAGCAGCTTTAGGAGGCGGACTGAAGCTTTCTTT	-	-	TRBV7-3	TRBJ1-1
CASRTGGELFF	TGTGCCAGCAGAACAGGGGGGGAGCTGTTTTTT	-	-	TRBV6-5	TRBJ2-2
CASSLGAGLDYEQYF	TGCGCCAGCAGCCTGGGTGCAGGGCTCGATTACGAGCAGTACTTC	once	-	TRBV4-1	TRBJ2-7
CASSLRAGGAGDTQYF	TGCGCCAGCAGCCTACGGGCGGGGGGGGCCGGGGATACGCAGTATTTT	-	TRBD2	TRBV5-1	TRBJ2-3
CSARYTEEAFF	TGCAGTGCTAGGTACACAGAGGAAGCTTTCTTT	-	-	TRBV20-1	TRBJ1-1